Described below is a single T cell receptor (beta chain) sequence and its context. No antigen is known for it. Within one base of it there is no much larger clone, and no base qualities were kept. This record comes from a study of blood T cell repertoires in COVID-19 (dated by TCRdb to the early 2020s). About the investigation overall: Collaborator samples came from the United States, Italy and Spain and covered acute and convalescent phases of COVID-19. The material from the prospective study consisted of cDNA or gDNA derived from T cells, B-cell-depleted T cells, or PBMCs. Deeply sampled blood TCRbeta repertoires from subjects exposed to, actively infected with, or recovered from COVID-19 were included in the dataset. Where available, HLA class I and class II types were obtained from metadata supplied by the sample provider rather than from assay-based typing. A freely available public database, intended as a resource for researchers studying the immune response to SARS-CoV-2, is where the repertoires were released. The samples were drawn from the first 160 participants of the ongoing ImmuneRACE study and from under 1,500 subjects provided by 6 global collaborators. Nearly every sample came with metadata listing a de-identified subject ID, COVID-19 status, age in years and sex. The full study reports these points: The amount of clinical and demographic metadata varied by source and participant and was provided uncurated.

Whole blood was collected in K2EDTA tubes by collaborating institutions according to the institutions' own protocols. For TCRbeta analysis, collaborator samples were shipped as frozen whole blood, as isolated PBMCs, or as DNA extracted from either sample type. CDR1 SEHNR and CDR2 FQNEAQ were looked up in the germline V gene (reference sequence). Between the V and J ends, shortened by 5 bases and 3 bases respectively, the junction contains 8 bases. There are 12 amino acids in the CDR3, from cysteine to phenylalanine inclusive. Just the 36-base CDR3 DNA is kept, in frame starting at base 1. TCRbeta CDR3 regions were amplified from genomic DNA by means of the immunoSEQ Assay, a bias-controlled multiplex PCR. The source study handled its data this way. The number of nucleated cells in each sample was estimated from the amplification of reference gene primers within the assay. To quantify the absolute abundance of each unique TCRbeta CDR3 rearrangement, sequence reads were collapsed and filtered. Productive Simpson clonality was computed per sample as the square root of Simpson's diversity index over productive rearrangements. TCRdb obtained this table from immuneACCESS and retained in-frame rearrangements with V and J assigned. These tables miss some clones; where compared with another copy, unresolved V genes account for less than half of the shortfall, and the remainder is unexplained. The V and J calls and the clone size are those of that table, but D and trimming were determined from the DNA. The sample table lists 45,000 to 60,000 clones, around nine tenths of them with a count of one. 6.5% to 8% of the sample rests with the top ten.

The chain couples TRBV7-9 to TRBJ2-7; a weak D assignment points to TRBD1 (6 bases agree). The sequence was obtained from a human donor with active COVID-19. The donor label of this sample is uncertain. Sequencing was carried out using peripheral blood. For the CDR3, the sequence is CASSRTDYEQYF. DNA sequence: TGTGCCAGCAGCCGGACAGACTACGAGCAGTACTTC.